The rows below give T cell receptor beta chains drawn from one sample of a study of blood T cell repertoires in COVID-19. Here immunoSEQ multiplex PCR was the method, and the copy in TCRdb shows in-frame clones only, minus some. The sample comprises about 160,000 clones, about 83% of which are singletons, and about 9.3% rests with the top ten. The sample was peripheral blood. The receptors shown here come from a woman aged 65 to 85 with COVID-19, enrolled during active disease. The CDR3 runs from the conserved cysteine through the conserved F or W. D genes are given only for firm matches. Rows may omit the clone size; those that give it use once, few, many or a size class.

J: TRBJ1-1; D: .; size: .; V: TRBV6-2/TRBV6-3; CDR3: CASSYSAGRQNTEAFF; DNA: TGTGCCAGCAGTTACTCGGCGGGACGCCAGAACACTGAAGCTTTCTTT
J: TRBJ1-6; D: TRBD1; size: .; V: TRBV7-9; CDR3: CASSYSRDRGTPLHF; DNA: TGTGCCAGCAGCTACAGCCGGGACAGGGGAACACCCCTCCACTTT
J: TRBJ2-3; D: TRBD2; size: .; V: TRBV29-1; CDR3: CSVEVAPLAGLRDTQYF; DNA: TGCAGCGTTGAAGTGGCCCCACTAGCGGGCCTCCGGGATACGCAGTATTTT
J: TRBJ1-2; D: .; size: .; V: TRBV5-1; CDR3: CASSFSRTGVNYGYTF; DNA: TGCGCCAGCAGCTTTTCTCGTACTGGAGTTAACTATGGCTACACCTTC
J: TRBJ2-7; D: .; size: .; V: TRBV7-8; CDR3: CASSLGAYSVYEQYF; DNA: TGTGCCAGCAGCTTAGGGGCCTATAGCGTTTACGAGCAGTACTTC
J: TRBJ2-7; D: .; size: .; V: TRBV7-9; CDR3: CASSLGGGATGEQYF; DNA: TGTGCCAGCAGCTTAGGTGGCGGAGCTACGGGCGAGCAGTACTTC
J: TRBJ1-1; D: .; size: few; V: TRBV2; CDR3: CASSEIPTGMGTEAFF; DNA: TGTGCCAGCAGCGAAATCCCTACAGGGATGGGCACTGAAGCTTTCTTT
J: TRBJ1-2; D: .; size: .; V: TRBV16; CDR3: CASSRVKGETF; DNA: TGTGCCAGCAGCCGAGTAAAGGGAGAGACCTTC
J: TRBJ2-5; D: .; size: .; V: TRBV5-5; CDR3: CASSLGPYAGFQETQYF; DNA: TGTGCCAGCAGCTTGGGTCCTTATGCTGGCTTCCAAGAGACCCAGTACTTC
J: TRBJ2-2; D: .; size: .; V: TRBV7-2; CDR3: CASSLITPNTGELFF; DNA: TGTGCCAGCAGCTTAATCACACCCAACACCGGGGAGCTGTTTTTT
J: TRBJ2-5; D: .; size: once; V: TRBV7-9; CDR3: CASSPPMRMGGETQYF; DNA: TGTGCCAGCAGCCCGCCTATGCGGATGGGTGGGGAGACCCAGTACTTC
J: TRBJ1-2; D: .; size: .; V: TRBV29-1; CDR3: CSVVDAGAGYTF; DNA: TGCAGCGTCGTAGACGCAGGGGCAGGCTACACCTTC
J: TRBJ2-3; D: TRBD2; size: .; V: TRBV10-2; CDR3: CASSEYRGGADTQYF; DNA: TGCGCCAGCAGTGAATATCGGGGGGGTGCAGATACGCAGTATTTT
J: TRBJ2-3; D: .; size: .; V: TRBV5-1; CDR3: CASSLGTFFTGSSTDTQYF; DNA: TGCGCCAGCAGCTTGGGGACTTTCTTTACAGGGTCTAGCACAGATACGCAGTATTTT
J: TRBJ2-7; D: .; size: .; V: TRBV3-1/TRBV3-2; CDR3: CASSQGQAYEQYF; DNA: TGTGCCAGCAGCCAAGGACAGGCCTACGAGCAGTACTTC
J: TRBJ2-5; D: .; size: .; V: TRBV5-4; CDR3: CASSPGGRSQETQYF; DNA: TGTGCCAGCAGCCCCGGGGGGCGGTCCCAAGAGACCCAGTACTTC
J: TRBJ2-2; D: .; size: once; V: TRBV10-3; CDR3: CAISVFEDEELFF; DNA: TGTGCCATCAGTGTATTTGAGGATGAGGAGCTGTTTTTT
J: TRBJ1-3; D: TRBD1; size: .; V: TRBV2; CDR3: CASGTGGALSGNTIYF; DNA: TGTGCCAGCGGGACAGGGGGCGCTTTGTCTGGAAACACCATATATTTT
J: TRBJ2-7; D: .; size: .; V: TRBV5-5; CDR3: CASSLELRRYEQYF; DNA: TGTGCCAGCAGCTTGGAACTAAGACGGTACGAGCAGTACTTC
J: TRBJ1-3; D: .; size: .; V: TRBV19; CDR3: CASSQRGLGNTIYF; DNA: TGTGCCAGTAGTCAAAGAGGGCTCGGAAACACCATATATTTT
J: TRBJ2-2; D: .; size: .; V: TRBV19; CDR3: CASLAGRIVGELFF; DNA: TGTGCCAGCTTAGCAGGGCGGATAGTGGGGGAGCTGTTTTTT
J: TRBJ1-4; D: TRBD1; size: .; V: TRBV25-1; CDR3: CASSARRQGNEKLFF; DNA: TGTGCCAGCAGTGCCCGGAGACAGGGTAATGAAAAACTGTTTTTT
J: TRBJ1-6; D: .; size: once; V: TRBV28; CDR3: CASTPPVNSPLHF; DNA: TGTGCCAGCACTCCTCCGGTTAATTCACCCCTCCACTTT
J: TRBJ1-2; D: .; size: .; V: TRBV9; CDR3: CASSVAPGGEGYTF; DNA: TGTGCCAGCAGCGTAGCTCCGGGGGGAGAGGGCTACACCTTC
J: TRBJ1-1; D: TRBD1; size: .; V: TRBV19; CDR3: CASSRGGFKNTEAFF; DNA: TGTGCCAGTAGTAGAGGGGGCTTCAAGAACACTGAAGCTTTCTTT
J: TRBJ1-4; D: .; size: .; V: TRBV5-1; CDR3: CASSLLNEKLFF; DNA: TGCGCCAGCAGCTTACTTAATGAAAAACTGTTTTTT
J: TRBJ1-1; D: .; size: .; V: TRBV28; CDR3: CASSPPGGYVTEAFF; DNA: TGTGCCAGCAGTCCCCCGGGAGGGTATGTGACTGAAGCTTTCTTT
J: TRBJ1-5; D: TRBD1; size: few; V: TRBV6-5; CDR3: CASSSSGGRNQPQHF; DNA: TGTGCCAGCAGTTCTTCAGGGGGTCGGAATCAGCCCCAGCATTTT
J: TRBJ1-4; D: .; size: .; V: TRBV19; CDR3: CASSLQGRLFF; DNA: TGTGCCAGTAGTTTACAGGGCCGACTGTTTTTT
J: TRBJ2-1; D: TRBD2; size: .; V: TRBV14; CDR3: CASSRPSGGASYNEQFF; DNA: TGTGCCAGCAGCCGCCCTAGCGGGGGGGCCTCGTACAATGAGCAGTTCTTC
J: TRBJ1-2; D: .; size: .; V: TRBV7-8; CDR3: CASSPGGRAYGYTF; DNA: TGTGCCAGCAGCCCGGGGGGGAGGGCTTATGGCTACACCTTC
J: TRBJ2-2; D: TRBD2; size: .; V: TRBV3-1/TRBV3-2; CDR3: CASSQGLTSAGELFF; DNA: TGTGCCAGCAGCCAAGGTCTAACTAGCGCCGGGGAGCTGTTTTTT
J: TRBJ1-2; D: TRBD1; size: .; V: TRBV15; CDR3: CATSMRDRGFYGYTF; DNA: TGTGCCACCAGCATGAGGGACAGGGGTTTCTATGGCTACACCTTC
J: TRBJ2-2; D: .; size: .; V: TRBV9; CDR3: CASSVPTNTGELFF; DNA: TGTGCCAGCAGCGTCCCTACTAACACCGGGGAGCTGTTTTTT
J: TRBJ1-6; D: .; size: once; V: TRBV18; CDR3: CASSGTSGFNSPLHF; DNA: TGTGCCAGCTCGGGCACATCAGGGTTCAATTCACCCCTCCACTTT
J: TRBJ1-5; D: TRBD1; size: few; V: TRBV19; CDR3: CASSPRTGINQPQHF; DNA: TGTGCCAGTAGTCCGAGGACAGGGATTAATCAGCCCCAGCATTTT
J: TRBJ2-7; D: TRBD1; size: .; V: TRBV15; CDR3: CATSLRTGGSYEQYF; DNA: TGTGCCACCAGCCTCCGGACAGGGGGTTCCTACGAGCAGTACTTC
J: TRBJ1-4; D: .; size: .; V: TRBV3-1/TRBV3-2; CDR3: CASSQGRDEKLFF; DNA: TGTGCCAGCAGCCAGGGGAGGGATGAAAAACTGTTTTTT
J: TRBJ2-1; D: .; size: .; V: TRBV5-1; CDR3: CASSLAQGGNEQFF; DNA: TGCGCCAGCAGCTTGGCCCAGGGTGGGAATGAGCAGTTCTTC
J: TRBJ1-1; D: .; size: .; V: TRBV30; CDR3: CAWSVNREEAFF; DNA: TGTGCCTGGAGTGTTAACAGGGAAGAAGCTTTCTTT
J: TRBJ2-6; D: .; size: once; V: TRBV2; CDR3: CASSEAVRAGANVLTF; DNA: TGTGCCAGCAGTGAAGCAGTCAGGGCTGGGGCCAACGTCCTGACTTTC
J: TRBJ1-6; D: TRBD1; size: few; V: TRBV5-1; CDR3: CASSYSPGQENSPLHF; DNA: TGCGCCAGCAGCTACTCCCCGGGACAGGAAAATTCACCCCTCCACTTT
J: TRBJ2-6; D: TRBD1; size: .; V: TRBV5-5; CDR3: CASRLGTASGANVLTF; DNA: TGTGCCAGCAGGTTGGGGACAGCCTCTGGGGCCAACGTCCTGACTTTC
J: TRBJ1-1; D: .; size: .; V: TRBV7-9; CDR3: CASSLGPTEAFF; DNA: TGTGCCAGCAGCTTAGGTCCAACTGAAGCTTTCTTT
J: TRBJ2-7; D: .; size: .; V: TRBV5-1; CDR3: CASSFGGDEQYF; DNA: TGCGCCAGCAGCTTCGGAGGGGACGAGCAGTACTTC
J: TRBJ2-3; D: TRBD2; size: .; V: TRBV11-3; CDR3: CASSPGGGTDTQYF; DNA: TGTGCCAGCAGCCCGGGGGGGGGAACAGATACGCAGTATTTT
J: TRBJ1-5; D: .; size: .; V: TRBV28; CDR3: CAAHRANQPQHF; DNA: TGTGCCGCACACAGAGCCAATCAGCCCCAGCATTTT
J: TRBJ2-7; D: .; size: once; V: TRBV6-5; CDR3: CASSLDDSEQYF; DNA: TGTGCCAGCAGTCTAGATGACTCCGAGCAGTACTTC
J: TRBJ1-4; D: TRBD1; size: .; V: TRBV2; CDR3: CASSATGFNEKLFF; DNA: TGTGCCAGCAGTGCGACAGGGTTTAATGAAAAACTGTTTTTT
J: TRBJ1-5; D: TRBD1; size: .; V: TRBV19; CDR3: CAGTDRVGQPQHF; DNA: TGTGCCGGTACCGACAGGGTAGGCCAGCCCCAGCATTTT
J: TRBJ2-5; D: .; size: .; V: TRBV5-1; CDR3: CASSLGQTTQETQYF; DNA: TGCGCCAGCAGCTTGGGACAAACCACCCAAGAGACCCAGTACTTC
J: TRBJ1-6; D: .; size: .; V: TRBV19; CDR3: CASQQTGKYHF; DNA: TGTGCCAGTCAGCAGACAGGAAAGTACCACTTT
J: TRBJ1-1; D: .; size: .; V: TRBV5-5; CDR3: CASSYDTLNTEAFF; DNA: TGTGCCAGCAGCTATGACACCCTGAACACTGAAGCTTTCTTT
J: TRBJ1-1; D: .; size: .; V: TRBV9; CDR3: CASSVVADNTEAFF; DNA: TGTGCCAGCAGCGTCGTCGCAGATAACACTGAAGCTTTCTTT
J: TRBJ2-2; D: TRBD1; size: .; V: TRBV5-1; CDR3: CASSSGGTNTGELFF; DNA: TGCGCCAGCAGCTCAGGGGGCACGAACACCGGGGAGCTGTTTTTT